The 22 T cell receptor beta chains listed next were all sequenced from one sample in a study of shared clonotypes between healthy human individuals. Some clones are missing from TCRdb's copy, which holds only in-frame ones; the method was immunoSEQ multiplex PCR. The repertoire includes about 2 million clones, over 85% of them detected once, and more than 0.9% sits in the top ten. Naive CD8 cells were CD45RO-negative, positively selected for CCR7, excluding terminally differentiated effector memory CD45RA+ cells. Sequencing input: naive CD8+ T cells sorted from blood. The receptor set was obtained from a man between 18 and 35 years old in good health.

The chain employs TRBV4-1 and TRBJ2-6; D remains ambiguous. The CDR3 has 16 amino acids. Germline-derived CDR1 and CDR2 are MGHRA and YSYEKL. The ends were cut back, 4 bases at V and 0 bases at J, with 10 bases in the middle. The DNA for the CDR3 is TGCGCCAGCAGCCCTCGACGGACCTCTGGGGCCAACGTCCTGACTTTC. Translation: CASSPRRTSGANVLTF.

As to this clone: This sample also contains other DNA sequences that code for the same CDR3. The rearrangement joins TRBV25-1 to TRBJ2-1, with TRBD2 matching over 11 bases. CDR1 and CDR2 from the germline V gene are MGHDK and SYGVNS. The CDR3 consists of 16 residues. Unmatched junction bases numbered 5, after V lost 3 bases and J lost 4 bases. Here the CDR3 reads CASSDLAGGSYNEQFF. For the CDR3, the DNA is TGTGCCAGCAGTGATCTAGCGGGAGGCTCTTACAATGAGCAGTTCTTC.

This chain uses TRBV6-5 with TRBJ2-1; D gene unclear. Trimming left V 10 bases short and J 7 bases short, with 17 bases between. The length of the CDR3 is 13 residues. From germline, CDR1 is MNHEY and CDR2 SVGAGI. In nucleotides, the CDR3 is TGTGCCACCCAGGCTCCTTACTCTAATGAGCAGTTCTTC. It yields the protein CATQAPYSNEQFF.

The chain recombines TRBV27 with TRBJ2-7; D could derive from TRBD1 or TRBD2 (6 bases each). V gave up 4 bases and J gave up 4 bases, with 14 bases separating them. The CDR3 loop spans 14 amino acids. The germline V gene encodes CDR1 MNHEY and CDR2 SMNVEV (reference sequence). In DNA, the CDR3 is TGTGCCAGCAGTTCCTCGGGGGCGGGGTACGAGCAGTACTTC. Translating it yields CASSSSGAGYEQYF.

The chain is built from TRBV28 and TRBJ1-1; no clear D. Germline CDR1 and CDR2: MDHEN and SYDVKM. Trimming took off 6 bases at V and 5 bases at J, with 16 bases between the two ends. The CDR3 sequence is 14 residues long. The CDR3 reads CASSFLSYGTEAFF. DNA of the CDR3: TGTGCCAGCAGCTTTTTATCGTATGGTACTGAAGCTTTCTTT.

V is TRBV7-3 and J is TRBJ2-2, with 8 nucleotides matching TRBD2. CDR3 length equals 16 residues. J gave up 4 bases and V 2 bases, and 6 bases lay outside the gene matches. CDR1 SGHTA and CDR2 FQGTGA come from the germline V gene. As DNA, the CDR3 is TGTGCCAGCAGCTTACCCGCCGGGGGGGCCACCGGGGAGCTGTTTTTT. Translated, it gives CASSLPAGGATGELFF.

The chain couples TRBV10-3 to TRBJ2-1; 8 bases line up with TRBD1. The CDR3 sequence is 16 residues long. The trim removed 3 bases at V and 4 bases at J, leaving 8 bases unmatched. Germline CDR1 ENHRY, CDR2 SYGVKD. CDR3 nucleotide sequence: TGTGCCATCAGTGACCCCGACAGGGGCGGATACAATGAGCAGTTCTTC. This gives the protein CAISDPDRGGYNEQFF.

The gene calls are TRBV5-4 and TRBJ2-7; 10 bases fit TRBD1. CDR1 is SGHNT, CDR2 YYREEE, per germline (reference sequence). The CDR3 length is 15 residues. Trimming took 5 bases from V and 3 from J; bases not matched to a gene: 8. The CDR3 region is CASRGGQGSIYEQYF. For the CDR3, the DNA is TGTGCCAGCAGGGGGGGACAGGGGAGTATCTACGAGCAGTACTTC.

The rearrangement joins TRBV28 to TRBJ1-2, with TRBD1 as a possible D gene (5 bases). Trimming left V 6 bases short and J 1 base short, with 12 bases between. CDR3 size: 14 residues. CDR1 is MDHEN, CDR2 SYDVKM, per germline. DNA of the CDR3: TGTGCCAGCAGCCTCAGGGTGTTTAACTATGGCTACACCTTC. This translates into CASSLRVFNYGYTF.

This clone came up once. This chain connects TRBV29-1 to TRBJ2-1; the match to TRBD2 covers 8 bases. The CDR3 is 14 amino acids. The germline gives CDR1 SQVTM, CDR2 ANQGSEA. Unmatched junction bases numbered 5, after V lost 3 bases and J lost 4 bases. The chain's CDR3 is CSVDRGGRYNEQFF. For the CDR3, the DNA is TGCAGCGTTGACCGGGGGGGACGATACAATGAGCAGTTCTTC.

The chain links TRBV28 to TRBJ2-1; D ambiguous. Germline V gives CDR1 MDHEN, CDR2 SYDVKM. The V and J ends lost 5 bases and 3 bases respectively, with 14 bases between them. This CDR3 spans 15 amino acids. The CDR3 nucleotides read TGTGCCAGCAGTCCCCGCGGTATCGTCTACAATGAGCAGTTCTTC. It is translated as CASSPRGIVYNEQFF.

V usage is TRBV30 and J usage is TRBJ2-1; 10 positions match TRBD2. The CDR3 has 14 amino acids. Looked up from germline, CDR1 is GTSNPN and CDR2 is SVGIG (reference sequence). V dropped 4 bases and J dropped 7; count of bases not matched to a gene: 7. The CDR3 nucleotides are TGTGCCTGGATAGGAGCGGGGGGGCCAAATGAGCAGTTCTTC. Residues: CAWIGAGGPNEQFF.

The V and J genes are TRBV9 and TRBJ1-1; D is ambiguous. The V end lost 4 bases, the J end lost 3 bases, and 7 bases lay between the germline ends. The CDR3 length is 12 residues. The germline gives CDR1 SGDLS, CDR2 YYNGEE. The CDR3 spells CASSLADTEAFF. The DNA for the CDR3 is TGTGCCAGCAGCCTCGCAGACACTGAAGCTTTCTTT.

V gene TRBV28 combines with J gene TRBJ1-2; TRBD1 is a possible D gene (6 bases). The CDR3 has 18 amino acids. Trimming cost V 4 bases and J 1 base, with 22 bases left between them. Germline-derived CDR1 and CDR2 are MDHEN and SYDVKM. For the CDR3, the DNA is TGTGCCAGCAGTTCACAACAGGGTTCCTCGGAGAATAACTATGGCTACACCTTC. This gives the protein CASSSQQGSSENNYGYTF.

The CDR3 region has the DNA TGCGCCAGCAGCCAAGACCCTAGCGGGGGGGCCTTACAGTACTTC. Its protein is CASSQDPSGGALQYF. The chain couples TRBV4-1 to TRBJ2-7, with 12 bases identical to TRBD2. Per germline, CDR1 MGHRA and CDR2 YSYEKL. This CDR3 has 15 residues. V was pared by 0 bases and J by 10 bases, with 7 bases of the junction left unmatched.

The rearrangement links TRBV4-1 to TRBJ2-7; D may correspond to TRBD1 or TRBD2 (6 bases each). This CDR3 has 16 residues. Germline values: CDR1 MGHRA, CDR2 YSYEKL. Trimming left V 3 bases short and J 6 bases short, with 21 bases between. CDR3 bases: TGCGCCAGCAGCCACGGCTGGGTGGGGGGCTACTCCGAGCAGTACTTC. Translation gives CASSHGWVGGYSEQYF.

V and J are TRBV6-5 and TRBJ2-1; 8 bases fit TRBD2. Germline CDR1 and CDR2: MNHEY and SVGAGI. With 11 bases clipped from V and 4 bases from J, the junction kept 4 bases outside the gene matches. The CDR3 runs to 12 residues. CDR3 coding DNA: TGTGCCTCTAGCGGGCTTTACAATGAGCAGTTCTTC. Residues: CASSGLYNEQFF.

The chain links TRBV4-1 to TRBJ2-1; maybe TRBD2 (6 bases). Trimming took off 9 bases at V and 6 bases at J, with 15 bases between the two ends. There are 13 residues in the CDR3. Germline V lookup: CDR1 MGHRA, CDR2 YSYEKL. For the CDR3, the DNA is TGCGCCAGTGCCGGGACTCCGGGCAATGAGCAGTTCTTC. Amino acids: CASAGTPGNEQFF.

The chain joins TRBV11-2 to TRBJ2-7, with D unresolved. The CDR3 runs 15 residues. CDR1 SGHAT and CDR2 FQNNGV come from the germline V gene. V lost 0 bases, J lost 2 bases, and 11 bases lay in between. CDR3 coding DNA: TGTGCCAGCAGCTTAGATCCATTAGCTACCTACGAGCAGTACTTC. As protein: CASSLDPLATYEQYF.

A word on this clone: Other DNA sequences in this specimen translate into the identical CDR3. V and J are TRBV6-5 and TRBJ2-2; 7 bases match TRBD2. V was pared by 8 bases and J by 1 base, with 1 base of the junction left unmatched. This CDR3 is built from 13 residues. Germline lookup yields CDR1 MNHEY and CDR2 SVGAGI. This chain's CDR3 is CASSSGNTGELFF. Written as DNA, the CDR3 is TGTGCCAGCTCTAGCGGGAACACCGGGGAGCTGTTTTTT.

CDR3 nucleotides: TGTGCCAGCAGCCTCCAGTACGAGCAGTACTTC. Protein: CASSLQYEQYF. V is TRBV5-8 and J is TRBJ2-7; no clear D gene. The length of the CDR3 is 11 residues. Germline-derived CDR1 and CDR2 are SGHTS and YDEGEE. V gave up 4 bases and J gave up 4 bases, with 6 bases separating them. The variable domain in full, with the rest retrieved from reference TRBV5-8 and TRBJ2-7, is EAGVTQSPTHLIKTRGQQATLRCSPISGHTSVYWYQQALGLGLQFLLWYDEGEERNRGNFPPRFSGRQFPNYSSELNVNALELEDSALYLCASSLQYEQYFGPGTRLTVT.

The chain combines TRBV4-2 with TRBJ2-5, with a tentative D call TRBD1 (6 bases). Germline CDR1 is LGHNA and CDR2 is YNFKEQ. The CDR3 totals 15 residues. Trimming took 1 base from V and 3 from J, leaving 12 bases between them. Here the CDR3 DNA reads TGTGCCAGCAGCCAAGCGGAGGCAGGGGAAGAGACCCAGTACTTC. This sequence encodes CASSQAEAGEETQYF.